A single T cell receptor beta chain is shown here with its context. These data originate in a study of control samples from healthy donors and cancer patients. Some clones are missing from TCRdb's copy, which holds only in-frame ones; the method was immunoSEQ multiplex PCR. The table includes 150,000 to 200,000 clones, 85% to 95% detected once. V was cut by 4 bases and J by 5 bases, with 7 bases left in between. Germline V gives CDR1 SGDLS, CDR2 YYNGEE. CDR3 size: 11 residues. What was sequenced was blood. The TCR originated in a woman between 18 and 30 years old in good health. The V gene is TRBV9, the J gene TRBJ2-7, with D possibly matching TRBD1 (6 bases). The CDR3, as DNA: TGTGCCAGCAGCCCAGGGGACGAGCAGTACTTC. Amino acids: CASSPGDEQYF.